This record covers a single T cell receptor beta chain. What it binds is unknown. The data were taken from a study of T cell responses to AZD1222 COVID-19 vaccine. Study-wide findings and caveats: Researchers took repertoire samples only after the peak T cell response had come. As reported, nearly half of all spike-specific TCRs target variant regions that are unmutated.

V gave up 4 bases and J gave up 12 bases; unmatched junction bases: 8. The CDR3 has 12 amino acids. Germline-derived CDR1 and CDR2 are SGHRS and YFSETQ. Measured with immunoSEQ multiplex PCR; TCRdb has only the in-frame clones, and not every one. Among about 180,000 clones listed, approximately 92% were seen once. The material was peripheral blood, obtained 28 days after the second dose of the MenACWY control vaccine. The TCR comes from an adult who received the MenACWY meningococcal vaccine as a control. The rearrangement joins TRBV5-1 to TRBJ2-3, with 7 bases aligning to TRBD2. The chain's CDR3 is CASSRPSGGQYF. The CDR3 nucleotides read TGCGCCAGCAGCCGTCCTAGCGGCGGACAGTATTTT.